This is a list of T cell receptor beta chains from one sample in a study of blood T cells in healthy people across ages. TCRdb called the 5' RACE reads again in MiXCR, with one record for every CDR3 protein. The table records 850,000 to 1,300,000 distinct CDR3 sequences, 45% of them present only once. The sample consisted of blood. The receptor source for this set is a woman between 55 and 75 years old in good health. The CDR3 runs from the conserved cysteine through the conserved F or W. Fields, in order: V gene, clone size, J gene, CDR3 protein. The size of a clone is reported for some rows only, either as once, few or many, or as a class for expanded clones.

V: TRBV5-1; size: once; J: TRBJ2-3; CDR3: CASSFGLAGRTDTQYF
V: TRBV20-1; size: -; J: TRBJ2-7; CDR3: CSASRRAPYEQYF
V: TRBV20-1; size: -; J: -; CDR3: CSAPGGLAGLLQKQYF
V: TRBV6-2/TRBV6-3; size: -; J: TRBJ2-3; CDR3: CASSYLLAGLMDTQYF
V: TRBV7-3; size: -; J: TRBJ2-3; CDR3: CASGLTPRVAGEDTQYF
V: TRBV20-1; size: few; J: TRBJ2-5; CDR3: CSARDLGGQGAWETQYF
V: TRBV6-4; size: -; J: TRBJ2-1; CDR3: CASSDSSGGADEQFF
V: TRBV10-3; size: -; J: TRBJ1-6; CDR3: CATGWNSPLHF
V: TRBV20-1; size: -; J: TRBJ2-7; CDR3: CSARVTGSEQYF
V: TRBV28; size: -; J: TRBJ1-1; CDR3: CASRDNRAYAEAFF
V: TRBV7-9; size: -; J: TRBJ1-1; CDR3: CASSPPGRATEAFF
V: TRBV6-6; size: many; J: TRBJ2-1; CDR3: CASSPGGAYNEQFF
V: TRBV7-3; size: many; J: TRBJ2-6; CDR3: CASSPIGRSSGANVLTF
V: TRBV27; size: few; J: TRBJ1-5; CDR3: CASSTTGGLVDQPQHF
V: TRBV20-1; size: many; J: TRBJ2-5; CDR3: CSASTAGEETQYF
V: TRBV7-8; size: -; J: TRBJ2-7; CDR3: CASSLSRPSYEQYF
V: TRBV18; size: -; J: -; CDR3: CASSPVHAYEQYF
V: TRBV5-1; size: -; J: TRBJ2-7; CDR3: CASSLALAGGLEQYF
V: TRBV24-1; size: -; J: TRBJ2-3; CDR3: CATSGHGQGALRDTQYF
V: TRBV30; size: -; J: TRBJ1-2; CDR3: CAWSVPGSAGGYTF
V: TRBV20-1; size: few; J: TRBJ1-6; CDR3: CSAPRGREPLHF
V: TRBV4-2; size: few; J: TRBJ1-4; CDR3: CASSQTRFNEKLFF
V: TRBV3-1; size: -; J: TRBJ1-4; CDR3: CASSHLGTNEKLFF
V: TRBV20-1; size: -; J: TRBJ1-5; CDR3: CSATGQATNQPQHF
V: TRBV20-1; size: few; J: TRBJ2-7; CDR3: CSARAGGERTYEQYF
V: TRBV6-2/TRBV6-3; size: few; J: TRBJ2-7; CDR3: CASSKVPTYEQYF
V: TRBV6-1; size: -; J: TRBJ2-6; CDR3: CASSDRDRVSGANVLTF
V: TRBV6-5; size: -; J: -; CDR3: CVSSQAGGYYEQYF
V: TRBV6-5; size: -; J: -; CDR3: CASSYGPGVEQYF
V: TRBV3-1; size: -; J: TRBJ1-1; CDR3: CASSHGQGGTEAFF
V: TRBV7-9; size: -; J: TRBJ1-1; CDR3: CASSPGGTVRSTEAFF
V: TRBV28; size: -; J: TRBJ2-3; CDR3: CASSLGTISTDTQYF
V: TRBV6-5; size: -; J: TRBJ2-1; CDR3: CASSKGHGEQFF
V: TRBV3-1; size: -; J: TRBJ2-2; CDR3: CASNRDRELFF
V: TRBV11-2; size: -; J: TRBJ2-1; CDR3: CASSVRTSGRVSSYNEQFF
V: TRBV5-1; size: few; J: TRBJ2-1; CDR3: CASSFGLAGAKINEQFF
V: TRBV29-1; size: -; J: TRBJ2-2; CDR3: CSVGVLAGTGELFF
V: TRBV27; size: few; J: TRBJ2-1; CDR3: CASSKRDRGMDEQFF
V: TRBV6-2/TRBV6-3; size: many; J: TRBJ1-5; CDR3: CASRDPGGNQPQHF
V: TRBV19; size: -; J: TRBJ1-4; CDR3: CASSPLGPAGKLFF
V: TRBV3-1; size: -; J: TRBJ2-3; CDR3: CASSQVAGATDTQYF
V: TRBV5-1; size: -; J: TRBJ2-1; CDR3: CASSPKAPPSVNEQFF
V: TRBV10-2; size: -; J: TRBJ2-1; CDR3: CASRARDSRRDNEQFF